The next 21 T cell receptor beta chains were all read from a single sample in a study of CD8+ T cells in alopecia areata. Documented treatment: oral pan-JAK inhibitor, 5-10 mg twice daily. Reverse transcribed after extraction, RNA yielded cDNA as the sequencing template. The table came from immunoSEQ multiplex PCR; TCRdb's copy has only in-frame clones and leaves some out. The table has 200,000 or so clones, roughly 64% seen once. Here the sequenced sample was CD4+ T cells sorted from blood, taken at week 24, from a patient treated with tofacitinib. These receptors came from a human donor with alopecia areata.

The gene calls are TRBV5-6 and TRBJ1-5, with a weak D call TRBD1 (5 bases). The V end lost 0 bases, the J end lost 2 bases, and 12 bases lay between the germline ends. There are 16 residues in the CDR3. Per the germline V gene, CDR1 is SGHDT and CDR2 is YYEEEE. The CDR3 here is CASSLGRGWGNQPQHF. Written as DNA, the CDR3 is TGTGCCAGCAGCTTGGGAAGGGGCTGGGGCAATCAGCCCCAGCATTTT.

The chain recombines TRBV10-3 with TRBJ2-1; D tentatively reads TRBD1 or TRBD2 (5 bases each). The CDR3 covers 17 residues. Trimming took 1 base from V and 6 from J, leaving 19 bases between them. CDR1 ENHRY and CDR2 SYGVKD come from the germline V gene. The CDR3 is CAISEYLRDAGPNEQFF. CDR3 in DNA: TGTGCCATCAGTGAGTACCTTCGGGACGCCGGGCCCAATGAGCAGTTCTTC.

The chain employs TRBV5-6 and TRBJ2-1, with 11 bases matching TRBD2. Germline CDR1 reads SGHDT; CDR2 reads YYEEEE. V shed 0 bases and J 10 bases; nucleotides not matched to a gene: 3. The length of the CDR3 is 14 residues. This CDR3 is CASSLEGTSGEQFF. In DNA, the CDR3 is TGTGCCAGCAGCTTGGAAGGGACTAGCGGAGAGCAGTTCTTC.

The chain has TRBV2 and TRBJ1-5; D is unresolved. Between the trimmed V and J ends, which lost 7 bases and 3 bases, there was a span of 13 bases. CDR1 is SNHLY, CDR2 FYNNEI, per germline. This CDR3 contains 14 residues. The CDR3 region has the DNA TGTGCCAGCAACGAAAGGACGGACAATCAGCCCCAGCATTTT. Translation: CASNERTDNQPQHF.

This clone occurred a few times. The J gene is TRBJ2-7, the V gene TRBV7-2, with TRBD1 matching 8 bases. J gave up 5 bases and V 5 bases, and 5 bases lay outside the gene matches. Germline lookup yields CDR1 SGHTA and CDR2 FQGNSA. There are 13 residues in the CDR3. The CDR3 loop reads CASSVDRADEQYF. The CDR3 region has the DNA TGTGCCAGCAGCGTGGACAGGGCGGACGAGCAGTACTTC.

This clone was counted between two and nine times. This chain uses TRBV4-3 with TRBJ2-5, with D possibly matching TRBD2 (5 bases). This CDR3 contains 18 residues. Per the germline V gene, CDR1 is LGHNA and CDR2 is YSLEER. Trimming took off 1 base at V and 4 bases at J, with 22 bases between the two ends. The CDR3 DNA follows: TGCGCCAGCAGCCAAGGGACGGCAAATCTACTAGGTCGAGAGACCCAGTACTTC. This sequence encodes CASSQGTANLLGRETQYF.

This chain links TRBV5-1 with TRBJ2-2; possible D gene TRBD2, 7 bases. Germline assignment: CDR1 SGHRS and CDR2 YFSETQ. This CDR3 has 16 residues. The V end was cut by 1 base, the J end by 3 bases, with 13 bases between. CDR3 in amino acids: CASSLLAGAYTGELFF. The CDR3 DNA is TGCGCCAGCAGCTTGCTTGCGGGGGCCTACACCGGGGAGCTGTTTTTT.

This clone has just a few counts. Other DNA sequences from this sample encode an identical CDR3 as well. The CDR3, as DNA: TGTGCCAGCAGCTTGAGGCTAGACTCATACAATGAGCAGTTCTTC. Protein: CASSLRLDSYNEQFF. V usage is TRBV5-6 and J usage is TRBJ2-1; no firm D call. This CDR3 is built from 15 residues. Per the germline V gene, CDR1 is SGHDT and CDR2 is YYEEEE. Trimming shortened V by 1 base and J by 4 bases, and 12 bases separated the two germline ends. Full variable domain (outside the CDR3, taken from reference TRBV5-6 and TRBJ2-1): DAGVTQSPTHLIKTRGQQVTLRCSPKSGHDTVSWYQQALGQGPQFIFQYYEEEERQRGNFPDRFSGHQFPNYSSELNVNALLLGDSALYLCASSLRLDSYNEQFFGPGTRLTVL.

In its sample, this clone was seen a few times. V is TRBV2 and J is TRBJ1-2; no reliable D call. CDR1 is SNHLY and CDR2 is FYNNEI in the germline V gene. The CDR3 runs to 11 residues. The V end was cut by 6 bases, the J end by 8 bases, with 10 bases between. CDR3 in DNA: TGTGCCAGCAGAGTGGAGGGAGGCTACACCTTC. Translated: CASRVEGGYTF.

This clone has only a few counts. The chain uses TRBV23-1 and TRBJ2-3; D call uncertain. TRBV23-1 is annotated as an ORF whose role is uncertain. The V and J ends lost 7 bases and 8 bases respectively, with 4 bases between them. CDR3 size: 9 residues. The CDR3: CASIATQYF. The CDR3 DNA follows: TGCGCCAGCATCGCTACGCAGTATTTT.

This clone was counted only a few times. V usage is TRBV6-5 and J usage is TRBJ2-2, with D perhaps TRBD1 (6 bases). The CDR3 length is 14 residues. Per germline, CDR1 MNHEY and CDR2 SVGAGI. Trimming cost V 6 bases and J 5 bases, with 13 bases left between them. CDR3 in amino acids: CASRRDRNTGELFF. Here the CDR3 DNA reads TGTGCCAGCAGGCGCGACAGGAATACCGGGGAGCTGTTTTTT.

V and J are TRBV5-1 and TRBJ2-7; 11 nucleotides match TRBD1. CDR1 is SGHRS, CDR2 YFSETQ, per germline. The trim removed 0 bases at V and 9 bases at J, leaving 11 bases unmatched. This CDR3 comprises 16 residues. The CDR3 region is CASSLDRTGGAIGQYF. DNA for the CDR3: TGCGCCAGCAGCTTGGATAGGACAGGGGGCGCCATTGGGCAGTACTTC.

The CDR3 DNA reads as TGTGCCAGCATCGAACTAGCGGGAGTTGGCACCGGGGAGCTGTTTTTT. Protein: CASIELAGVGTGELFF. The chain is built from TRBV7-9 and TRBJ2-2, with 11 bases that match TRBD2. The CDR3 extends over 16 amino acids. Trimming removed 7 bases from V and 4 bases from J; junction bases left unmatched: 8. Germline CDR1 SEHNR, CDR2 FQNEAQ (reference sequence).

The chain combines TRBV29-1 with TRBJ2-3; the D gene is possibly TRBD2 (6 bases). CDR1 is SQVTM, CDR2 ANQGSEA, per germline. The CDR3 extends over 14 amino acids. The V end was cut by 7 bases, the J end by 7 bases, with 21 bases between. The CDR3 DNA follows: TGCAGCGCCGAGCGGGCCGAACATTTAAATACGCAGTATTTT. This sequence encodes CSAERAEHLNTQYF.

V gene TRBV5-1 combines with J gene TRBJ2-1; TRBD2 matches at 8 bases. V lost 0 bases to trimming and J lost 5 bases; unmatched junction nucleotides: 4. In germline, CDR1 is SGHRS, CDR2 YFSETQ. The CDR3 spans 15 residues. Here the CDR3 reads CASSLGSGSHNEQFF. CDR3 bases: TGCGCCAGCAGCTTGGGGAGCGGGAGTCACAATGAGCAGTTCTTC. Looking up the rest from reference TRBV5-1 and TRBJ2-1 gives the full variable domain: KAGVTQTPRYLIKTRGQQVTLSCSPISGHRSVSWYQQTPGQGLQFLFEYFSETQRNKGNFPGRFSGRQFSNSRSEMNVSTLELGDSALYLCASSLGSGSHNEQFFGPGTRLTVL.

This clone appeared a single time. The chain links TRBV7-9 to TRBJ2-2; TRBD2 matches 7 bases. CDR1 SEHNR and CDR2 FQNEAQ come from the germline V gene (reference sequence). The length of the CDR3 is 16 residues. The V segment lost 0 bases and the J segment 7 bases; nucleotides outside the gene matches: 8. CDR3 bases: TGTGCCAGCAGCTTAGCGCGGGAGAACGAGGACGGGGAGCTGTTTTTT. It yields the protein CASSLARENEDGELFF.

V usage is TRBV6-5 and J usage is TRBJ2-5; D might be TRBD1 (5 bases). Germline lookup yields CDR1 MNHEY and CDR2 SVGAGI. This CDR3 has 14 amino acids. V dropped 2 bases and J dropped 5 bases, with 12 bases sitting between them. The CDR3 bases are TGTGCCAGCAGTTACGGACCCCGACAGGAGACCCAGTACTTC. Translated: CASSYGPRQETQYF.

In DNA, the CDR3 is TGTGCCAGCAGCGCCGGACTGATGAACACTGAAGCTTTCTTT. Translated, it gives CASSAGLMNTEAFF. The chain carries TRBV7-3 and TRBJ1-1; D not certain. The CDR3 sequence is 14 residues long. V lost 5 bases and J 0 bases, leaving 10 bases between the germline ends. CDR1 and CDR2 from the germline V gene are SGHTA and FQGTGA.

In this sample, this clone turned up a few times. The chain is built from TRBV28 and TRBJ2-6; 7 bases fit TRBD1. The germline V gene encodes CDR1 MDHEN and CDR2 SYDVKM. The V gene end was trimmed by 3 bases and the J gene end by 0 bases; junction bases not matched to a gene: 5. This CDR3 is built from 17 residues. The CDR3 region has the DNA TGTGCCAGCAGTTTGAGGGACAGAAGCTCTGGGGCCAACGTCCTGACTTTC. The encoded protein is CASSLRDRSSGANVLTF.

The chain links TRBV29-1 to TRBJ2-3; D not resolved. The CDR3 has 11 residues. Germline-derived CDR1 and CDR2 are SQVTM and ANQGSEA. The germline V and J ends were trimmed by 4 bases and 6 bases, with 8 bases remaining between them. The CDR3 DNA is TGCAGCGTTGCCGGCTCGGATACGCAGTATTTT. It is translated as CSVAGSDTQYF.

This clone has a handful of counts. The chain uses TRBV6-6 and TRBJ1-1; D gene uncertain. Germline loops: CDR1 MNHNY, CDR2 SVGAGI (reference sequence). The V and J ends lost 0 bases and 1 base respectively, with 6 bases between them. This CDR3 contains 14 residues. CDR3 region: CASSYSRGNTEAFF. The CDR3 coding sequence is TGTGCCAGCAGTTACTCTAGAGGGAACACTGAAGCTTTCTTT.